Following are 10 T cell receptor beta chains from one sample sequenced in a study of blood T cell repertoires in COVID-19 (TCRdb year 2020). To prepare the library, the immunoSEQ multiplex PCR assay was applied. The clones in this table, taken by TCRdb from immuneACCESS, are in-frame only. Not every clone is retained; where verified, under half of the shortfall comes from an unresolved V gene, and the cause of the rest is unknown. A total of approximately 210,000 clones appear in this sample, roughly four fifths of them only once. Together, the top ten hold 10% to 15% of the sample. Sequenced material: PBMCs or T cells enriched from blood (not recorded which). All receptors come from a man aged 35-49 years who had recovered from COVID-19.

The CDR3 is CASSLSGHNTEAFF. CDR3 nucleotides: TGTGCCAGCAGCCTCTCGGGACATAACACTGAAGCTTTCTTT. This chain joins TRBV7-3 and TRBJ1-1, with D perhaps TRBD1 (6 bases). This CDR3 is 14 amino acids long. Germline V CDR1 and CDR2: SGHTA, FQGTGA. Trimming took off 5 bases at V and 2 bases at J, with 12 bases between the two ends.

The chain joins TRBV11-2 to TRBJ1-4, with a possible D match to TRBD1 (5 bases). The CDR3 is 19 amino acids. V lost 0 bases and J lost 10, with 27 bases in between. Germline CDR1 reads SGHAT; CDR2 reads FQNNGV. The DNA of the CDR3 is TGTGCCAGCAGCTTAGACCAAACCACCGGGACTCAATGGGTAGGAAAACTGTTTTTT. Protein sequence: CASSLDQTTGTQWVGKLFF.

The gene calls are TRBV10-3 and TRBJ2-2; D is perhaps TRBD1 (5 bases). The CDR3 is 17 amino acids. The ends were cut back, 0 bases at V and 3 bases at J, with 14 bases in the middle. Germline V gene data show CDR1 as ENHRY and CDR2 as SYGVKD. The CDR3 bases are TGTGCCATCAGTGAGTCGACTCGTAGCAGGGACACCGGGGAGCTGTTTTTT. Residues: CAISESTRSRDTGELFF.

The chain carries TRBV13 and TRBJ1-3; 7 nucleotides match TRBD1. The length of the CDR3 is 17 residues. CDR1 is PRHDT, CDR2 FYEKMQ, per germline (reference sequence). Trimming cost V 0 bases and J 6 bases; bases outside gene matches: 11. CDR3 protein: CASSLGVTGAGENTIYF. In DNA form, the CDR3 reads TGTGCCAGCAGCTTAGGAGTCACAGGGGCAGGCGAAAACACCATATATTTT. Filled out from reference TRBV13 and TRBJ1-3, the complete variable domain reads AAGVIQSPRHLIKEKRETATLKCYPIPRHDTVYWYQQGPGQDPQFLISFYEKMQSDKGSIPDRFSAQQFSDYHSELNMSSLELGDSALYFCASSLGVTGAGENTIYFGEGSWLTVV.

The gene calls are TRBV25-1 and TRBJ2-7; D unclear. The CDR3 spans 13 residues. The V end lost 5 bases, the J end lost 7 bases, and 15 bases lay between the germline ends. The germline gives CDR1 MGHDK, CDR2 SYGVNS. CDR3 sequence: CASSRSPSEEQYV. The CDR3 DNA reads TGTGCCAGCAGTAGGAGCCCCTCCGAAGAGCAGTACGTC.

The V gene is TRBV5-4, the J gene TRBJ2-6; a possible D gene is TRBD2 (6 bases). CDR3 length: 17 residues. The V end lost 0 bases, the J end lost 1 base, and 11 bases lay between the germline ends. Per the germline V gene, CDR1 is SGHNT and CDR2 is YYREEE (reference sequence). The CDR3 region has the DNA TGTGCCAGCAGCTTGGCCGCGGGGTCTTCTGGGGCCAACGTCCTGACTTTC. Translating it yields CASSLAAGSSGANVLTF.

The gene calls are TRBV28 and TRBJ1-5; perhaps TRBD1 as D (5 bases). The germline CDR1 and CDR2 sequences are MDHEN and SYDVKM. The CDR3 is made up of 14 amino acids. Between the trimmed V and J ends, which lost 2 bases and 7 bases, there was a span of 12 bases. CDR3 residues: CASSLRGVGQPQHF. DNA for the CDR3: TGTGCCAGCAGTTTAAGGGGCGTAGGACAGCCCCAGCATTTT.

The chain has TRBV11-2 and TRBJ2-7, with 8 bases identical to TRBD1. Germline V CDR1 and CDR2: SGHAT, FQNNGV. The CDR3 has 13 residues. V was pared by 5 bases and J by 7 bases, with 7 bases of the junction left unmatched. The CDR3 region has the DNA TGTGCCAGCAGCCTCACAGGGGGAAGGGAGCAGTACGTC. This codes for CASSLTGGREQYV.

V gene TRBV5-1 combines with J gene TRBJ1-2; TRBD1 might be the D (6 bases). V lost 5 bases and J 0 bases, leaving 11 bases between the germline ends. The V gene's germline CDR1 is SGHRS and CDR2 YFSETQ. This CDR3 has 14 amino acids. CDR3 DNA sequence: TGCGCCAGCAGACAGGGACCGACTAACTATGGCTACACCTTC. Translated: CASRQGPTNYGYTF.

The chain links TRBV18 to TRBJ1-1; maybe TRBD1 (6 bases). V was pared by 9 bases and J by 0 bases, with 14 bases between. There are 14 residues in the CDR3. Germline V lookup: CDR1 KGHSH, CDR2 LQKENI. CDR3: CASSEQGVNTEAFF. The CDR3 bases are TGTGCCAGTTCGGAACAGGGCGTGAACACTGAAGCTTTCTTT.